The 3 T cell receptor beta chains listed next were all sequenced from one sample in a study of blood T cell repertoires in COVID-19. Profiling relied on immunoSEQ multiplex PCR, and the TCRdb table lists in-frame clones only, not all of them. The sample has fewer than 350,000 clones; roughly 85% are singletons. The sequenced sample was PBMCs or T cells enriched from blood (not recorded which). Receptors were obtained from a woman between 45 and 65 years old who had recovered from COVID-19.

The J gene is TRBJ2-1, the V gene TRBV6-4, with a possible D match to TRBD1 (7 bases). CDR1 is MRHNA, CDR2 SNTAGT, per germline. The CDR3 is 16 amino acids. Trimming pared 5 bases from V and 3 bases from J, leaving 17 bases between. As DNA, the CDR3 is TGTGCCAGCAGTAAAACTCGCCAGGGGGGCTACAATGAGCAGTTCTTC. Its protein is CASSKTRQGGYNEQFF.

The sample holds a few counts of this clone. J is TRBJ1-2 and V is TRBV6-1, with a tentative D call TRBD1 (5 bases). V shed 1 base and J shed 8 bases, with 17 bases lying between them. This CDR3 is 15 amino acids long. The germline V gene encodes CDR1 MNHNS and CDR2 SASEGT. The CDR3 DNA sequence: TGTGCCAGCAGTGAAGATCAGGGTGAGGCTCGGGGCTACACCTTC. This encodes CASSEDQGEARGYTF.

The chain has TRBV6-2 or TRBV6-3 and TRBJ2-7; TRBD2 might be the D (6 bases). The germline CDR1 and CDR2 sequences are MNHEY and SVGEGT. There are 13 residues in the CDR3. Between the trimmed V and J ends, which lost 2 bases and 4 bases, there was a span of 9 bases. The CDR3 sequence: CASSYGGRYEQYF. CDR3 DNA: TGTGCCAGCAGTTACGGGGGGAGGTACGAGCAGTACTTC.